The 5 T cell receptor beta chains listed next were all sequenced from one sample in a study of OX40 agonist ivuxolimab in advanced cancers. Library preparation used the immunoSEQ multiplex PCR assay. TCRdb provides this immuneACCESS table in a form limited to in-frame rearrangements. Some clones are lacking; in checked studies, under half of them reflect an unresolved V gene, and why the rest are absent is not known. The sample table records tens of thousands of clones; approximately 90% of these occur just once. The biggest ten clones account for just under 25% of the sample. Here the sequenced sample was CD4+ or CD8+ T cells sorted from blood, taken in a trial of the OX40 agonist ivuxolimab. The receptors were gathered from an adult with an advanced solid tumor such as melanoma, head and neck, liver or kidney cancer.

V and J are TRBV15 and TRBJ1-5; D remains unclear. Trimming pared 2 bases from V and 4 bases from J, leaving 9 bases between. The CDR3 is 14 residues long. Germline V gene lookup returns CDR1 LNHNV and CDR2 YYDKDF (reference sequence). This chain's CDR3 is CATSRLAGNQPQHF. The DNA for the CDR3 is TGTGCCACCAGCAGACTCGCCGGGAATCAGCCCCAGCATTTT.

The chain carries TRBV7-9 and TRBJ2-3, with TRBD1 identical over 8 bases. J lost 0 bases, V lost 4 bases, and 6 bases had no gene match. The CDR3 contains 16 residues. CDR1 and CDR2 from the germline V gene are SEHNR and FQNEAQ (reference sequence). The CDR3 nucleotides read TGTGCCAGCAGCTCCTGGGACAGGTCTAGCACAGATACGCAGTATTTT. It specifies CASSSWDRSSTDTQYF.

J is TRBJ2-1 and V is TRBV27, with 8 bases lining up with TRBD2. Germline lookup yields CDR1 MNHEY and CDR2 SMNVEV (reference sequence). This CDR3 has 14 residues. The ends lost 5 bases at V and 6 bases at J; junction bases unmatched: 6. This chain's CDR3 is CASSIQRGSNEQFF. In DNA, the CDR3 is TGTGCCAGCAGTATTCAGCGGGGGAGCAATGAGCAGTTCTTC.

This clone was seen a handful of times. The chain is built from TRBV19 and TRBJ2-1, with D perhaps matching TRBD2 (6 bases). V lost 1 base and J 6 bases, leaving 10 bases between the germline ends. Germline V gene data show CDR1 as LNHDA and CDR2 as SQIVND (reference sequence). The CDR3 length is 14 residues. CDR3 DNA sequence: TGTGCCAGTAGTATAGTAGGCGGGATCAATGAGCAGTTCTTC. It translates to CASSIVGGINEQFF.

The V and J genes are TRBV4-1 and TRBJ2-2; D remains ambiguous. V was trimmed by 1 base and J by 2 bases, leaving 11 bases between them. Germline CDR1 reads MGHRA; CDR2 reads YSYEKL. This CDR3 spans 16 amino acids. DNA for the CDR3: TGCGCCAGCAGCCAAGTATCGGCAGCCAACACCGGGGAGCTGTTTTTT. Translating gives CASSQVSAANTGELFF.